The T cell receptor (beta chain) described here comes from a study of T cell changes during pregnancy in multiple sclerosis. Assay: immunoSEQ multiplex PCR; the TCRdb copy retains only in-frame clones and omits some. The table lists some 24,000 clones, 90% of them singletons. Germline V lookup: CDR1 MNHNY, CDR2 SVGAGI (reference sequence). This CDR3 is built from 15 residues. The ends were cut back, 6 bases at V and 4 bases at J, with 17 bases in the middle. This clonotype was obtained from a female donor in good health, enrolled as a control in a pregnancy study. The chain couples TRBV6-6 to TRBJ2-3, with D tentatively TRBD2 (7 bases). Specimen: CD8+ T cells from peripheral blood mononuclear cells, collected in the third trimester of pregnancy. CDR3 sequence (DNA): TGTGCCAGCAGCCAGGGGAGGGGCGGGGCAGATACGCAGTATTTT. It specifies CASSQGRGGADTQYF.